The 15 T cell receptor beta chains presented below share a single source sample, sequenced in a study of blood T cell repertoires in COVID-19. The protocol was immunoSEQ multiplex PCR, while the TCRdb copy is restricted to in-frame clones and leaves out a portion. The profile shows 250,000 to 300,000 clones, about 89% of them singletons. The sequencing input was peripheral blood. Source of these receptors: a woman in her thirties with COVID-19, enrolled during active disease.

This chain links TRBV7-9 with TRBJ2-1, with a possible D match to TRBD2 (5 bases). Trimming stripped 4 bases from V and 4 bases from J, with 11 bases between. The length of the CDR3 is 14 residues. Germline lookup yields CDR1 SEHNR and CDR2 FQNEAQ (reference sequence). The CDR3 here is CASSWSPGYNEQFF. CDR3 bases: TGTGCCAGCAGCTGGAGTCCGGGATACAATGAGCAGTTCTTC.

V usage is TRBV10-3 and J usage is TRBJ2-1; a weak D match, TRBD2 (5 bases). Germline CDR1 is ENHRY and CDR2 is SYGVKD. Trimming shortened V by 3 bases and J by 6 bases, and 15 bases separated the two germline ends. The CDR3 extends over 15 amino acids. CDR3 amino acids: CAISDWASLGNEQFF. The CDR3 coding sequence is TGTGCCATCAGTGATTGGGCTAGCTTGGGCAATGAGCAGTTCTTC.

The rearrangement links TRBV2 to TRBJ2-5; TRBD2 agrees at 9 bases. V lost 0 bases and J lost 5; bases outside the gene matches: 4. The CDR3 length is 15 residues. Germline CDR1 reads SNHLY; CDR2 reads FYNNEI. The CDR3 loop reads CASSEAGLAWETQYF. CDR3 nucleotide sequence: TGTGCCAGCAGTGAAGCTGGACTAGCGTGGGAGACCCAGTACTTC.

The chain couples TRBV13 to TRBJ2-5; D perhaps matches TRBD2 (7 bases). The germline gives CDR1 PRHDT, CDR2 FYEKMQ (reference sequence). CDR3 length: 15 residues. Trimming took 1 base from V and 6 from J, leaving 15 bases between them. This CDR3 reads CASSLVEGGRKTQYF. CDR3 DNA: TGTGCCAGCAGCTTAGTGGAGGGGGGGAGAAAGACCCAGTACTTC.

This chain links TRBV19 with TRBJ2-1, with 9 bases matching TRBD2. This CDR3 is 16 amino acids long. V lost 2 bases and J lost 3; bases outside the gene matches: 5. From germline, CDR1 is LNHDA and CDR2 SQIVND (reference sequence). The CDR3 nucleotides read TGTGCCAGTAGTATAAGCCTAGCGGGAAGCTACAATGAGCAGTTCTTC. Translation: CASSISLAGSYNEQFF.

The chain links TRBV29-1 to TRBJ2-7, with D maybe TRBD2 (6 bases). V was cut by 4 bases and J by 5 bases, with 21 bases left in between. The germline CDR1 and CDR2 sequences are SQVTM and ANQGSEA. The CDR3 is 15 amino acids. The CDR3 DNA reads TGCAGCGTTGTTATTCGTCGGGGTCCGGGGGACGAGCAGTACTTC. Amino acids: CSVVIRRGPGDEQYF.

The rearrangement joins TRBV9 to TRBJ1-1; 9 bases are a match to TRBD1. Trimming cost V 5 bases and J 1 base; bases outside gene matches: 15. Germline V gene data show CDR1 as SGDLS and CDR2 as YYNGEE. This CDR3 region has 18 residues. The CDR3 reads CASSPLTGGALRNTEAFF. Written as DNA, the CDR3 is TGTGCCAGCAGTCCTCTTACAGGGGGCGCCTTGAGGAACACTGAAGCTTTCTTT.

Note on this clone: This sample also contains other DNA sequences that code for the same CDR3. The CDR3 coding sequence is TGTGCCAGCTCCCCCGGGACAGGGTCCTACGAGCAGTACTTC. Protein: CASSPGTGSYEQYF. This sequence joins TRBV18 and TRBJ2-7; TRBD1 aligns across 9 bases. This CDR3 contains 14 residues. J lost 1 base, V lost 6 bases, and 4 bases had no gene match. Looked up from germline, CDR1 is KGHSH and CDR2 is LQKENI.

The J gene is TRBJ1-1, the V gene TRBV7-9, with D tentatively TRBD1 (6 bases). Trimming stripped 2 bases from V and 3 bases from J, with 16 bases between. CDR3 length: 16 amino acids. The germline V gene has CDR1 SEHNR and CDR2 FQNEAQ (reference sequence). The CDR3 DNA reads as TGTGCCAGCAGCTTACCCCGGGGAGCAGGGGACACTGAAGCTTTCTTT. Its protein is CASSLPRGAGDTEAFF. The variable domain in full, with the rest retrieved from reference TRBV7-9 and TRBJ1-1, is DTGVSQNPRHKITKRGQNVTFRCDPISEHNRLYWYRQTLGQGPEFLTYFQNEAQLEKSRLLSDRFSAERPKGSFSTLEIQRTEQGDSAMYLCASSLPRGAGDTEAFFGQGTRLTVV.

The chain employs TRBV25-1 and TRBJ1-4, with unresolved D. This CDR3 comprises 14 residues. Per the germline V gene, CDR1 is MGHDK and CDR2 is SYGVNS. Trimming left V 0 bases short and J 5 bases short, with 7 bases between. The CDR3 region has the DNA TGTGCCAGCAGTGAATACCGGGAAAATGAAAAACTGTTTTTT. This translates into CASSEYRENEKLFF. Full variable domain (missing parts from reference TRBV25-1 and TRBJ1-4): EADIYQTPRYLVIGTGKKITLECSQTMGHDKMYWYQQDPGMELHLIHYSYGVNSTEKGDLSSESTVSRIRTEHFPLTLESARPSHTSQYLCASSEYRENEKLFFGSGTQLSVL.

This chain joins TRBV19 and TRBJ1-1; 10 positions agree with TRBD1. V was pared by 5 bases and J by 5 bases, with 8 bases of the junction left unmatched. The germline V gene has CDR1 LNHDA and CDR2 SQIVND (reference sequence). The CDR3 spans 15 residues. For the CDR3, the DNA is TGTGCCAGTAGTCCGCAGACAGGGGGCGTAACTGAAGCTTTCTTT. Translated: CASSPQTGGVTEAFF.

The table lists this clone with a few counts. The chain links TRBV24-1 to TRBJ1-2; the D gene is possibly TRBD1 (6 bases). Germline CDR1 reads KGHDR; CDR2 reads SFDVKD. The CDR3 extends over 14 amino acids. Trimming cost V 0 bases and J 5 bases, with 9 bases left between them. The chain's CDR3 is CATSDLRTVYGYTF. The CDR3 nucleotides read TGTGCCACCAGTGATTTGCGGACAGTGTATGGCTACACCTTC.

The chain recombines TRBV21-1 with TRBJ2-7; the table's D gene call, TRBD2, was not cross checked with the DNA. TRBV21-1 is a known pseudogene. This CDR3 region has 20 residues. CDR3 in DNA: TGTGCCAGCAGCAAAGAGCTTCGGCTAGCGGGAGATGAAAGCTCCTACGAGCAGTACTTC. Translating gives CASSKELRLAGDESSYEQYF.

This chain connects TRBV28 to TRBJ1-5; unclear D gene. The CDR3 is 15 residues long. The ends were cut back, 1 base at V and 0 bases at J, with 7 bases in the middle. Germline V CDR1 and CDR2: MDHEN, SYDVKM. The CDR3 sequence is CASSLYGNSNQPQHF. CDR3 in DNA: TGTGCCAGCAGTTTATACGGGAATAGCAATCAGCCCCAGCATTTT.

The gene calls are TRBV19 and TRBJ2-7; TRBD1 might be the D (6 bases). V lost 5 bases, J lost 5 bases, and 13 bases lay in between. The germline gives CDR1 LNHDA, CDR2 SQIVND (reference sequence). The CDR3 consists of 13 residues. The CDR3: CASSSTGFHEQYF. The CDR3 coding sequence is TGTGCCAGTAGTTCCACAGGGTTTCACGAGCAGTACTTC.